Listed below are T cell receptor beta chains from one sample, sequenced in a study of Ad26.COV2.S vaccination and SARS-CoV-2 variants. The protocol was immunoSEQ multiplex PCR, while the TCRdb copy is restricted to in-frame clones and leaves out a portion. Here the sample spans about 350,000 clones, roughly 90% being singletons. The source material was peripheral blood, sampled in a trial of Ad26.COV2.S vaccine versus placebo. The receptors originated from a person aged 18-60 years who received the Ad26.COV2.S COVID-19 vaccine or a placebo. The CDR3 runs from the conserved cysteine through the conserved F or W. D genes are given only for firm matches. Clone size is not always given. Where it is, it says once, few, many or a class for expanded clones.

>TRBV28|NA|NA|TRBJ1-1
TGTGCCAGCAGGATGGAGAACACTGAAGCTTTCTTT
CASRMENTEAFF
>TRBV6-6|NA|TRBD1|TRBJ1-1
TGTGCCAGCCGTTCCAGGGACAGTATTCACACTGAAGCTTTCTTT
CASRSRDSIHTEAFF
>TRBV11-3|NA|NA|TRBJ2-5
TGTGCCAGCGCCAAAACCCGGGAGACCCAGTACTTC
CASAKTRETQYF
>TRBV11-3|NA|NA|TRBJ2-2
TGTGCCAGCAGCTTAAGAGAGGGGAACACCGGGGAGCTGTTTTTT
CASSLREGNTGELFF
>TRBV29-1|once|TRBD1|TRBJ1-2
TGCAGCGTTAGGGGGCTCGGCTATGGCTACACCTTC
CSVRGLGYGYTF
>TRBV3-1/TRBV3-2|NA|TRBD1|TRBJ2-6
TGTGCCAGCAGCCAAAAACAGGGGCCCCTCGCTGGGGCCAACGTCCTGACTTTC
CASSQKQGPLAGANVLTF
>TRBV18|NA|TRBD2|TRBJ2-7
TGTGCCAGCTCGGGGGGGGAGAGCTCCTACGAGCAGTACTTC
CASSGGESSYEQYF
>TRBV19|NA|NA|TRBJ2-1
TGTGCCAGTACCCCCAGCTCCTACAATGAGCAGTTCTTC
CASTPSSYNEQFF
>TRBV13|NA|NA|TRBJ2-3
TGTGCCAGCAGAACTCAGCCCACTACAGATACGCAGTATTTT
CASRTQPTTDTQYF
>TRBV5-6|NA|TRBD1|TRBJ1-6
TGTGCCAGCAGTCCCGGGACAGGGGTAAACTCCTATAATTCACCCCTCCACTTT
CASSPGTGVNSYNSPLHF
>TRBV29-1|NA|TRBD2|TRBJ2-7
TGCAGCGGCACTAGCGGTAACTACGAGCAGTACTTC
CSGTSGNYEQYF
>TRBV6-2/TRBV6-3|NA|NA|TRBJ1-1
TGTGCCAGCAGTCTAGTGGTGAACACTGAAGCTTTCTTT
CASSLVVNTEAFF
>TRBV4-2|once|NA|TRBJ1-1
TGTGCCAGCACCCAAGGTTTACAGGGCCAAACTCCGCGGCGTTTTGAAGCTTTCTTT
CASTQGLQGQTPRRFEAFF
>TRBV7-3|NA|NA|TRBJ1-3
TGTGCCAGCAGCCCCGGCTCCGCTGGAAACACCATATATTTT
CASSPGSAGNTIYF
>TRBV25-1|NA|TRBD1|TRBJ2-3
TGTGCCAGTGCCGGGACAGGGGGCACAGATACGCAGTATTTT
CASAGTGGTDTQYF
>TRBV11-2|few|NA|TRBJ1-6
TGTGCCAGCAGCTTAGGGGGGGTACGATCACCCCTCCACTTT
CASSLGGVRSPLHF